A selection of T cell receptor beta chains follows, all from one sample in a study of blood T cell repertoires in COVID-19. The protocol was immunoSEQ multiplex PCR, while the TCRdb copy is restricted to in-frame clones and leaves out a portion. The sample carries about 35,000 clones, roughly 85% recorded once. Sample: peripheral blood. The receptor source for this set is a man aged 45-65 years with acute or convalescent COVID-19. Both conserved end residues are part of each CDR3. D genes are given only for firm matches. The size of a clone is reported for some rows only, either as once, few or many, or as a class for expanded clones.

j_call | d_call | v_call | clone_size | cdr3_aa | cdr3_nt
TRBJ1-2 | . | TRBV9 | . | CASSETLTGGYYGYTF | TGTGCCAGCAGCGAGACCCTAACCGGCGGTTACTATGGCTACACCTTC
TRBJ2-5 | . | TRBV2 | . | CASTPQETQYF | TGTGCCAGCACTCCGCAAGAGACCCAGTACTTC
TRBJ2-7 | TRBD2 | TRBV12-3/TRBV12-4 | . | CASSFGREEYF | TGTGCCAGCAGTTTCGGACGGGAGGAGTACTTC
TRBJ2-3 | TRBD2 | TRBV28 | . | CASLSGPRNTQYF | TGTGCCAGCCTTAGCGGGCCTAGGAATACGCAGTATTTT
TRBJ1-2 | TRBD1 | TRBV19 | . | CASSIAPGQGSYGYTF | TGTGCCAGTAGTATAGCCCCCGGACAGGGATCCTATGGCTACACCTTC
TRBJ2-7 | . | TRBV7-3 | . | CASSPRGGSTYEQYF | TGTGCCAGCAGCCCCCGCGGGGGCTCCACCTACGAGCAGTACTTC
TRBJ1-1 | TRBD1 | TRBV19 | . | CASSIGPNRGMNTEAFF | TGTGCCAGTAGTATAGGACCGAACAGGGGGATGAACACTGAAGCTTTCTTT
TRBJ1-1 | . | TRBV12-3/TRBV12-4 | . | CASSPRGQAAFF | TGTGCCAGCAGTCCACGGGGACAAGCGGCTTTCTTT
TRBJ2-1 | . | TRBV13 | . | CASSLDSNNEQFF | TGTGCCAGCAGTTTGGACAGCAACAATGAGCAGTTCTTC
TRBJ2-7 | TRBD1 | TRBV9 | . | CASSDRGSSYEQYF | TGTGCCAGCAGCGACAGGGGATCCTCCTACGAGCAGTACTTC
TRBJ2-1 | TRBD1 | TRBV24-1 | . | CATTGQGKGEQFF | TGTGCCACCACGGGACAGGGGAAGGGTGAGCAGTTCTTC
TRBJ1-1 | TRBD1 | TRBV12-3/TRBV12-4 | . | CASSPGTDLEAFF | TGTGCCAGCAGCCCTGGGACAGACTTAGAAGCTTTCTTT
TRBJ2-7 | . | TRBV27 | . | CASSLVPGLTYEQYF | TGTGCCAGCAGTTTGGTTCCGGGACTCACCTACGAGCAGTACTTC
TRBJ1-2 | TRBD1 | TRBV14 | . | CASSPGTGNGYTF | TGTGCCAGCAGCCCCGGGACAGGGAATGGCTACACCTTC
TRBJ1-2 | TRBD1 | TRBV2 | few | CASRAGTASAWGYTF | TGTGCCAGCAGGGCCGGGACAGCATCCGCCTGGGGCTACACCTTC
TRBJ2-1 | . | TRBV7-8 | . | CASSLQERAASYNEQFF | TGTGCCAGCAGCCTCCAAGAGCGGGCTGCGTCCTACAATGAGCAGTTCTTC
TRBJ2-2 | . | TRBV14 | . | CASSATGTRNTGELFF | TGTGCCAGCAGCGCCACCGGGACAAGGAACACCGGGGAGCTGTTTTTT
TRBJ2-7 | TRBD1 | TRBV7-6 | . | CASSLALRQGSEQYF | TGTGCCAGCAGCTTAGCGCTTCGACAGGGAAGCGAGCAGTACTTC
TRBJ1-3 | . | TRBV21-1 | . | CASKPTAYHSGNTIYF | TGTGCCAGCAAGCCGACAGCTTACCACTCTGGAAACACCATATATTTT
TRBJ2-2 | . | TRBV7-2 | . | CASSLVNSITGELFF | TGTGCCAGCAGCTTAGTGAACAGTATTACCGGGGAGCTGTTTTTT
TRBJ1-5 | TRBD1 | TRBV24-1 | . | CATSRGPQPQHF | TGTGCCACCAGCAGGGGGCCTCAGCCCCAGCATTTT
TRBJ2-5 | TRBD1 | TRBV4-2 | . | CASSQEEVLGQGQETQYF | TGTGCCAGCAGCCAAGAAGAAGTCTTGGGACAGGGCCAAGAGACCCAGTACTTC
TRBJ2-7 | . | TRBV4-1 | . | CASSQQGLSSYEQYF | TGCGCCAGCAGCCAACAGGGATTGAGCTCCTACGAGCAGTACTTC
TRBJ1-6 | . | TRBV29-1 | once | CSVFTGSPYNSPLHF | TGCAGCGTTTTTACAGGGTCCCCATATAATTCACCCCTCCACTTT
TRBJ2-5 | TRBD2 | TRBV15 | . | CATSKASGGETQYF | TGTGCCACCAGTAAAGCTAGCGGGGGGGAGACCCAGTACTTC
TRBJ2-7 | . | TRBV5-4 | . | CASSEMQGTYEQYF | TGTGCCAGCAGCGAAATGCAGGGGACCTACGAGCAGTACTTC
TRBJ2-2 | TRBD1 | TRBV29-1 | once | CSVRDSNTGELFF | TGCAGCGTCCGGGACAGTAACACCGGGGAGCTGTTTTTT